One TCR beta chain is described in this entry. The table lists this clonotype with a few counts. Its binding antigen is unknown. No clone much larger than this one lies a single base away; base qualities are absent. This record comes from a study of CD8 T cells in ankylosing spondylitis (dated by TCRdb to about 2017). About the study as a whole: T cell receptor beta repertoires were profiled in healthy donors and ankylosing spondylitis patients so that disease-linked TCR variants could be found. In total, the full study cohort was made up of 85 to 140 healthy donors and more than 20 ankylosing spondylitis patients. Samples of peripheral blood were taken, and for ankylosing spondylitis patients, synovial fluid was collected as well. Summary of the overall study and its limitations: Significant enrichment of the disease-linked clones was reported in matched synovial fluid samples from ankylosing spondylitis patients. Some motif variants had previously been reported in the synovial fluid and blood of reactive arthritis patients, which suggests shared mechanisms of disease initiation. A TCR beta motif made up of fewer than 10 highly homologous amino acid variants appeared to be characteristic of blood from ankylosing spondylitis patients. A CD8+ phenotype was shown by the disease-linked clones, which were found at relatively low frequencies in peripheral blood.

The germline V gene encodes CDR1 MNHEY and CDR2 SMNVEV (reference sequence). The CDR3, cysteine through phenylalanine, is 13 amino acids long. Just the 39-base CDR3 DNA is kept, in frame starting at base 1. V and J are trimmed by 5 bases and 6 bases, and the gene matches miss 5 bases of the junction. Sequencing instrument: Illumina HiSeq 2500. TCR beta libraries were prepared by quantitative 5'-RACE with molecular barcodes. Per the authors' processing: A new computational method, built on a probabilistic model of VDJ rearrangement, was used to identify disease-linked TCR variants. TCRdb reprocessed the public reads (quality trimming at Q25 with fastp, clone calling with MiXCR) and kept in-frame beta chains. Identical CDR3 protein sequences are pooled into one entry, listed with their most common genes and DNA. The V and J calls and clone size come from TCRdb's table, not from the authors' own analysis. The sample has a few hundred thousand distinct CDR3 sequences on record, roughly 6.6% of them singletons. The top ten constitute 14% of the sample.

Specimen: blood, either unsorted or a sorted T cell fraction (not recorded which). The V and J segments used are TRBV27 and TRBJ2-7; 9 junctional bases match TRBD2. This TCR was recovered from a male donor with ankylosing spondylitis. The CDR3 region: CASSEISGSEQYF. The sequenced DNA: TGTGCCAGCAGTGAAATTAGCGGGAGCGAGCAGTACTTC.